This is a list of T cell receptor beta chains from one sample in a study of Graves' ophthalmopathy and Graves' hyperthyroidism. TCRdb redid the calling of the multiplex PCR reads with MiXCR, one entry per CDR3 protein. The table records just over 600,000 distinct CDR3 sequences, 22% of them present only once. The specimen was peripheral blood. The origin of the receptors is a woman aged 18-29 years with stable Graves' hyperthyroidism. Some clones in this sample may be carry-over from other donors' samples. CDR3s include the opening cysteine and the closing phenylalanine or tryptophan. D genes are given only for firm matches. The size entry is marked missing in some rows and otherwise reads once, few, many or a size class.

CDR3aa | CDR3nt | d_gene | j_gene | abundance | v_gene
CASSGTRDMLNTEAFF | TGTGCCAGCAGTGGGACCCGGGACATGCTGAACACTGAAGCTTTCTTT | NA | TRBJ1-1 | once | TRBV2
CATRATSTDTQYF | TGTGCCACGCGGGCCACTAGCACAGATACGCAGTATTTT | NA | TRBJ2-3 | few | TRBV19
CASSERGGRTKNIQYF | TGTGCCAGCAGTGAACGTGGGGGGCGAACCAAAAACATTCAGTACTTC | NA | TRBJ2-4 | many | TRBV2
CSARDAPGRVETQYF | TGCAGTGCTAGAGATGCCCCGGGGCGGGTAGAGACCCAGTACTTC | NA | TRBJ2-5 | many | TRBV20-1
CASRRGGDGEQYF | TGTGCCAGCAGGAGGGGAGGGGATGGCGAGCAGTACTTC | TRBD2 | TRBJ2-7 | NA | TRBV6-1
CASSRTLGYEAFF | TGTGCCAGCAGCCGGACCTTGGGCTATGAAGCTTTCTTT | NA | TRBJ1-1 | many | TRBV28
CASSGQGIWSLHSNQPQHF | TGTGCCAGCAGTGGCCAGGGGATTTGGAGTTTACATAGCAATCAGCCCCAGCATTTT | NA | TRBJ1-5 | few | TRBV2
CASKPGQGFGYTF | TGTGCCAGCAAACCGGGACAGGGGTTCGGCTACACCTTC | TRBD1 | TRBJ1-2 | NA | TRBV6-4
CASSPAIYRLLRTDTQYF | TGTGCCAGCAGTCCAGCAATCTACAGGCTCCTCAGAACAGATACGCAGTATTTT | NA | TRBJ2-3 | few | TRBV28
CATSRDFQESVQPQHF | TGTGCCACCAGCAGAGATTTTCAAGAGTCCGTTCAGCCCCAGCATTTT | NA | TRBJ1-5 | NA | TRBV15
CASSQGPSSYQETQYF | TGTGCCAGCAGCCAAGGGCCCTCTAGCTACCAAGAGACCCAGTACTTC | NA | TRBJ2-5 | many | TRBV13
CASSPGDTSTGELFF | TGTGCCAGCAGCCCAGGGGACACCAGCACCGGGGAGCTGTTTTTT | NA | TRBJ2-2 | NA | TRBV3-1
CASRNGLMNTEAFF | TGTGCCAGCCGAAATGGGTTAATGAACACTGAAGCTTTCTTT | NA | TRBJ1-1 | NA | TRBV2
CASSQDGQGSYGYTF | TGCGCCAGCAGCCAAGATGGACAGGGTTCCTACGGCTACACCTTC | TRBD1 | TRBJ1-2 | NA | TRBV4-1
CRLTGGGNTEAFF | TGCAGGCTCACGGGAGGGGGAAACACTGAAGCTTTCTTT | NA | TRBJ1-1 | many | TRBV20-1
CAASPGIYEQYF | TGTGCCGCCTCACCCGGAATCTACGAGCAGTACTTC | NA | TRBJ2-7 | many | TRBV10-3
CASSQWARVSEQYF | TGCGCCAGCAGTCAATGGGCCAGGGTGTCAGAGCAGTACTTC | NA | TRBJ2-7 | NA | TRBV10-2
CASSFVEDRVAEAFF | TGTGCCAGCAGTTTTGTAGAGGACAGGGTGGCTGAAGCTTTCTTT | TRBD1 | TRBJ1-1 | many | TRBV12-3/TRBV12-4
CSATVIPGQGQETQYF | TGCAGTGCTACCGTGATTCCGGGACAAGGTCAAGAGACCCAGTACTTC | NA | TRBJ2-5 | NA | TRBV20-1
CASSLGPSMNTEAFF | TGTGCCAGCAGCCTCGGACCGTCCATGAACACTGAAGCTTTCTTT | NA | TRBJ1-1 | few | TRBV6-2/TRBV6-3
CASSLDRSTDTQYF | TGTGCCAGCAGCTTAGACAGGAGCACAGATACGCAGTATTTT | NA | TRBJ2-3 | many | TRBV7-8
CASSEKVAGYTEAFF | TGTGCCAGCAGTGAAAAGGTAGCAGGGTACACTGAAGCTTTCTTT | NA | TRBJ1-1 | NA | TRBV6-1
CASSDDRGYSPLHF | TGTGCCAGCAGTGATGACAGGGGCTATTCACCCCTCCACTTT | TRBD1 | TRBJ1-6 | many | TRBV6-1
CASSGTVGAGQPQHF | TGTGCCAGCAGTGGGACCGTGGGGGCAGGTCAGCCCCAGCATTTT | NA | TRBJ1-5 | NA | TRBV6-1
CASSLQTGSTYEQYF | TGCGCCAGCAGCTTGCAGACAGGGTCCACTTACGAGCAGTACTTC | TRBD1 | TRBJ2-7 | NA | TRBV5-1
CAWRDSGANVLTF | TGTGCCTGGAGGGACTCTGGGGCCAACGTCCTGACTTTC | NA | TRBJ2-6 | few | TRBV30
CASSYSRLRAVEQYF | TGTGCCAGCAGTTACTCGAGGTTAAGGGCTGTCGAGCAGTACTTC | NA | TRBJ2-7 | NA | TRBV6-5
CSASQRETQYF | TGCAGTGCTTCTCAGAGGGAGACCCAGTACTTC | NA | TRBJ2-5 | few | TRBV20-1
CASSTDRRPPYEQYF | TGTGCCAGCTCTACTGACAGACGTCCCCCGTACGAGCAGTACTTC | NA | TRBJ2-7 | many | TRBV27
CASSLLVGGGRTGELFF | TGTGCCAGCAGTTTACTGGTAGGGGGCGGTCGCACCGGGGAGCTGTTTTTT | TRBD1 | TRBJ2-2 | NA | TRBV28
CASITRSQLAFF | TGTGCCAGCATCACAAGATCCCAGTTGGCTTTCTTT | NA | TRBJ1-1 | NA | TRBV12-3/TRBV12-4
CASSVSAGGQETQYF | TGTGCCAGCAGTGTGTCAGCGGGGGGTCAAGAGACCCAGTACTTC | TRBD2 | TRBJ2-5 | NA | TRBV6-1